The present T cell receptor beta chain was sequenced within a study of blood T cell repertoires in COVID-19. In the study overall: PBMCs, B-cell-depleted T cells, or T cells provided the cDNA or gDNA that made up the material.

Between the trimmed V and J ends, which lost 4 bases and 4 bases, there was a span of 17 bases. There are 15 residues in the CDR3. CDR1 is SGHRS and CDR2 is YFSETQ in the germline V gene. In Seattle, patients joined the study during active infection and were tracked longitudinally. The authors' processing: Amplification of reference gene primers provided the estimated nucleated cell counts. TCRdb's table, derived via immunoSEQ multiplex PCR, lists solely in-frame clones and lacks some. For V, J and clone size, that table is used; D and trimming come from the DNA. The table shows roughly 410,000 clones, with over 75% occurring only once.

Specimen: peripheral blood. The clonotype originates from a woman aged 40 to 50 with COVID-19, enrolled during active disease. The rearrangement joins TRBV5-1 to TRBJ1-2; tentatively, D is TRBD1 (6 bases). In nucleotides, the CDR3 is TGCGCCAGCAGCATGACAGGAGACACCGTCTATGGCTACACCTTC. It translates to CASSMTGDTVYGYTF.